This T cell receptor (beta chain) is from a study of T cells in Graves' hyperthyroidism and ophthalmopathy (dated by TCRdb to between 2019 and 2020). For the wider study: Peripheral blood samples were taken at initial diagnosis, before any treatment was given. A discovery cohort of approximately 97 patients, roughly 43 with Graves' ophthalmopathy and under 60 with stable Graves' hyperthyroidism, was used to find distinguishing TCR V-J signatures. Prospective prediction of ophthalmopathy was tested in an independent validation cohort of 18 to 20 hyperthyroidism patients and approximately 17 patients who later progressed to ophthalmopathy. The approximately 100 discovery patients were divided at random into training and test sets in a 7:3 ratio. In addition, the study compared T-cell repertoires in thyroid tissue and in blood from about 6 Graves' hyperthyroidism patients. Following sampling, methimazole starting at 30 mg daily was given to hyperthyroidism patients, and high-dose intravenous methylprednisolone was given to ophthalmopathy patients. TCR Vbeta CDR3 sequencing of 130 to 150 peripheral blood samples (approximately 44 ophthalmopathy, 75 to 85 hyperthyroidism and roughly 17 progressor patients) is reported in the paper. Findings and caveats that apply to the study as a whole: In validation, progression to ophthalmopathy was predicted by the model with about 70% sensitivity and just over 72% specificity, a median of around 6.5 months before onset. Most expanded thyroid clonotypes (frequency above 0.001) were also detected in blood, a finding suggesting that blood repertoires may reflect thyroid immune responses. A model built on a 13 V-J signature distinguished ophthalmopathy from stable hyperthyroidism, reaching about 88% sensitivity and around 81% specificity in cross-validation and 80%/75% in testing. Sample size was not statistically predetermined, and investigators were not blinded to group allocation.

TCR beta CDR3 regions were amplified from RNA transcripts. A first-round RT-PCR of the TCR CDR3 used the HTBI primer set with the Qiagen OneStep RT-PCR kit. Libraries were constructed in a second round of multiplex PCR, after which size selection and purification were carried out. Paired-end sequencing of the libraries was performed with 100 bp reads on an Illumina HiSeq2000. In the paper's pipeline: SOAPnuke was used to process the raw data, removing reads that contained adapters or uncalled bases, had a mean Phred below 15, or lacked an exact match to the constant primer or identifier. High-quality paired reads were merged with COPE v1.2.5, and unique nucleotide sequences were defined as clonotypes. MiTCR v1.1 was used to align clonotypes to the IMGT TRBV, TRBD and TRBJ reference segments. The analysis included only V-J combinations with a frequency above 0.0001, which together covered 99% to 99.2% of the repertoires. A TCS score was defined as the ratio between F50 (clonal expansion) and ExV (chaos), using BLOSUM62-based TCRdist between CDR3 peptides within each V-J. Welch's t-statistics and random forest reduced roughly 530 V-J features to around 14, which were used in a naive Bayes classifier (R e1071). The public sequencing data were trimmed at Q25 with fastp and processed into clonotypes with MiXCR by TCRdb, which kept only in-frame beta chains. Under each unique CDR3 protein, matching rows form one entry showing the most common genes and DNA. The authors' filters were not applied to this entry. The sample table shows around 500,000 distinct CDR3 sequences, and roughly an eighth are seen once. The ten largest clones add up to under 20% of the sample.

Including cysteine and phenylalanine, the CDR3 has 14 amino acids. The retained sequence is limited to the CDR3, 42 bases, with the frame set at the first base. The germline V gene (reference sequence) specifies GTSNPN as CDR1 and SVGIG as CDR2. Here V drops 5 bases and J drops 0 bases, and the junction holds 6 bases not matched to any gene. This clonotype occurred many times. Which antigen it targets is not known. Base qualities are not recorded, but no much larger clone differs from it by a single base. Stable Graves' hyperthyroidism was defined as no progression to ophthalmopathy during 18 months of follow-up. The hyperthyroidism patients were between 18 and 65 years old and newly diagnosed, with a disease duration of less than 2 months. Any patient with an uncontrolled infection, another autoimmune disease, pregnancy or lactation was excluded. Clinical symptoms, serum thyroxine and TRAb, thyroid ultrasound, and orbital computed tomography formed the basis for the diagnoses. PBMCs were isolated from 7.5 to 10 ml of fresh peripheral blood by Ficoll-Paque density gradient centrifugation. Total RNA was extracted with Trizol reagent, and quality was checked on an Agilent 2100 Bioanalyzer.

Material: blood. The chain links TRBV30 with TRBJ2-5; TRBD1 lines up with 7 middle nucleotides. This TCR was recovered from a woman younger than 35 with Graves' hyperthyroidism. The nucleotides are TGTGCCTGGTCGGGACAGACGTACCAAGAGACCCAGTACTTC. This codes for CAWSGQTYQETQYF.